Shown below are 10 T cell receptor beta chains from a single sample sequenced in a study of Ad26.COV2.S vaccination and SARS-CoV-2 variants. The treatment denotes: roughly 19 received Ad26.COV2.S at low or high dose, single or two shots; roughly 5 received placebo; per-sample allocation not given. It was on day 63 after the first vaccine or placebo injection that samples were taken. Repertoires were generated with immunoSEQ multiplex PCR, while TCRdb's copy carries only in-frame clones and drops some. The sample lists about 680,000 clones, around 90% occurring once. The input for sequencing was peripheral blood, taken in a trial of Ad26.COV2.S vaccine versus placebo. The receptors were sampled from a person aged 18-65 years who received the Ad26.COV2.S COVID-19 vaccine or a placebo.

The CDR3 reads CASSLGMVEQYF. The DNA for the CDR3 is TGTGCCAGCAGTTTAGGAATGGTCGAGCAGTACTTC. The chain is built from TRBV12-3 or TRBV12-4 and TRBJ2-7; no reliable D call. Trimming stripped 1 base from V and 6 bases from J, with 7 bases between. CDR3 length: 12 residues.

The chain recombines TRBV7-2 with TRBJ1-4; 7 nucleotides match TRBD1. V lost 3 bases and J lost 9; bases outside the gene matches: 7. The CDR3 is 14 amino acids. CDR1 SGHTA and CDR2 FQGNSA come from the germline V gene. This CDR3 is CASSFGTEVKKLFF. Here the CDR3 DNA reads TGTGCCAGCAGCTTCGGGACAGAAGTTAAAAAACTGTTTTTT.

This chain joins TRBV2 and TRBJ2-3, with 8 bases aligning to TRBD2. Germline V gene sequence: CDR1 SNHLY, CDR2 FYNNEI. CDR3 length: 15 amino acids. The junction had 11 bases not matched to a gene; V was cut back by 7 bases and J by 5 bases. CDR3 residues: CASTEGSGGIDTQYF. CDR3 nucleotides: TGTGCCAGCACCGAGGGTTCGGGAGGGATAGATACGCAGTATTTT.

The genes are TRBV5-5 and TRBJ2-7, with 9 bases matching TRBD1. V gave up 5 bases and J gave up 0 bases; unmatched junction bases: 9. CDR1 and CDR2 (germline): SGHKS, YYEKEE (reference sequence). CDR3 length equals 16 residues. CDR3 sequence (DNA): TGTGCCAGCAGATACTACCGGGACAGGGACTCCTACGAGCAGTACTTC. It yields the protein CASRYYRDRDSYEQYF.

This clone was recorded only once. V is TRBV5-8 and J is TRBJ1-5; TRBD1 might be the D (5 bases). The germline V gene encodes CDR1 SGHTS and CDR2 YDEGEE. V was clipped by 4 bases and J by 2 bases, with 16 bases between them. The CDR3 runs to 16 residues. The CDR3 region has the DNA TGTGCCAGCAGCCCTTTGGCTGGGACGGGCAATCAGCCCCAGCATTTT. It encodes CASSPLAGTGNQPQHF.

In nucleotides, the CDR3 is TGTGCCAGCAGCAGGACTAGCGGGAGGTTGGGCAATGAGCAGTTCTTC. Its protein is CASSRTSGRLGNEQFF. This chain connects TRBV7-2 to TRBJ2-1, with 14 bases that match TRBD2. The CDR3 totals 16 residues. Germline V gives CDR1 SGHTA, CDR2 FQGNSA. The ends lost 5 bases at V and 6 bases at J; junction bases unmatched: 6.

CDR3 nucleotide sequence: TGTGCCAGCAGCTTTCCCGATTCACCCCTCCACTTT. It translates to CASSFPDSPLHF. The gene calls are TRBV7-9 and TRBJ1-6; no firm D call. The CDR3 length is 12 residues. V dropped 3 bases and J dropped 8 bases, with 5 bases sitting between them. CDR1 SEHNR and CDR2 FQNEAQ come from the germline V gene (reference sequence).

The V gene is TRBV19, the J gene TRBJ1-5; D is perhaps TRBD1 (5 bases). V was shortened by 2 bases and J by 7 bases, with 21 bases between the two germline ends. Germline lookup yields CDR1 LNHDA and CDR2 SQIVND (reference sequence). The CDR3 consists of 17 residues. Here the CDR3 DNA reads TGTGCCAGTAGTATAAAGGCCGGGACGGTGAGGCAACAGCCCCAGCATTTT. It is translated as CASSIKAGTVRQQPQHF.

The rearrangement links TRBV9 to TRBJ2-2, with 12 nucleotides matching TRBD2. The CDR3 extends over 18 amino acids. V shed 0 bases and J 0 bases; nucleotides not matched to a gene: 3. The germline V gene has CDR1 SGDLS and CDR2 YYNGEE. The CDR3 reads CASSVVPSGGANTGELFF. CDR3 nucleotide sequence: TGTGCCAGCAGCGTAGTCCCTAGCGGGGGGGCGAACACCGGGGAGCTGTTTTTT.

This chain connects TRBV19 to TRBJ2-1, with TRBD2 matching over 10 bases. The germline V gene encodes CDR1 LNHDA and CDR2 SQIVND (reference sequence). Trimming cost V 5 bases and J 0 bases; bases outside gene matches: 13. CDR3 length equals 19 residues. CDR3 residues: CASSVDSTSGIYSYNEQFF. CDR3 bases: TGTGCCAGTAGTGTTGATTCTACTAGCGGGATATACTCCTACAATGAGCAGTTCTTC.